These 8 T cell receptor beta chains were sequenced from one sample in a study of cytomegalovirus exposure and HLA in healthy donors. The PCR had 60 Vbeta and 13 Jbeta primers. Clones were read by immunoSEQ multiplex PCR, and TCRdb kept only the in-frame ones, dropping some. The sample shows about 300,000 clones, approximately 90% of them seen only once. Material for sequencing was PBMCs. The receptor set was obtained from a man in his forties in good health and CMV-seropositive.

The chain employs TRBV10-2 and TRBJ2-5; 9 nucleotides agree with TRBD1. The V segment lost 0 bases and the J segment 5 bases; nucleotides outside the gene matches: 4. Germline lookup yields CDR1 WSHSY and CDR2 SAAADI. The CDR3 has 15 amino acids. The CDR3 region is CASSESGQGRETQYF. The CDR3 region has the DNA TGCGCCAGCAGTGAGTCGGGACAGGGTCGGGAGACCCAGTACTTC.

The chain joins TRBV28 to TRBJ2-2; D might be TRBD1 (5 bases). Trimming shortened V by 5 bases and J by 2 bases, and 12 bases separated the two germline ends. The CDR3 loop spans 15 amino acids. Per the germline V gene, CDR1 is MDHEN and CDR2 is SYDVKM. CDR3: CASSEPTVNTGELFF. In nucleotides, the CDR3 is TGTGCCAGCAGTGAACCGACAGTCAACACCGGGGAGCTGTTTTTT.

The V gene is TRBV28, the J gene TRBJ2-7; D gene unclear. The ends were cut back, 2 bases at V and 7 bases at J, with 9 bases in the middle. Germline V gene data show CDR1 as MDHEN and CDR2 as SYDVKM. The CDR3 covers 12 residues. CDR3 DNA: TGTGCCAGCAGTTTAAATAAAAATGAGCAGTACTTC. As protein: CASSLNKNEQYF.

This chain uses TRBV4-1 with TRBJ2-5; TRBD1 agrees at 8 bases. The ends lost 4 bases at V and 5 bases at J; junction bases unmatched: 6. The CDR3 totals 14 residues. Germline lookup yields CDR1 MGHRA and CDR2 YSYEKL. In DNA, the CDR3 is TGCGCCAGCAGCCGACAGGGGTCAAGTGAGACCCAGTACTTC. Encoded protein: CASSRQGSSETQYF.

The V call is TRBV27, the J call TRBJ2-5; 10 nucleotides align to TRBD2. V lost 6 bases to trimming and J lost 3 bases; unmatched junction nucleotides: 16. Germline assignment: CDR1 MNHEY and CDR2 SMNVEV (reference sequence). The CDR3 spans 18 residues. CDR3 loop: CASRPIGTSAEGEETQYF. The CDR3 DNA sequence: TGTGCCAGCAGACCAATAGGGACTAGCGCCGAGGGGGAAGAGACCCAGTACTTC.

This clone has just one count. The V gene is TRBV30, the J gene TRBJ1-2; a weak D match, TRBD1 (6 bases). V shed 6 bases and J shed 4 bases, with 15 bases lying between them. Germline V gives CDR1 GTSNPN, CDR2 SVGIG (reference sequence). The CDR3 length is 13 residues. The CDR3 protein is CACHPGGVYGYTF. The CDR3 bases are TGTGCCTGCCATCCGGGGGGCGTCTATGGCTACACCTTC.

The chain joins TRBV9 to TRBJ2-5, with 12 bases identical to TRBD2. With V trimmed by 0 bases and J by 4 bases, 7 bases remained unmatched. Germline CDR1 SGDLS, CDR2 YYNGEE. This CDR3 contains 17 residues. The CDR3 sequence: CASSVGGASGGGETQYF. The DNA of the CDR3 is TGTGCCAGCAGCGTAGGGGGTGCTAGCGGGGGGGGAGAGACCCAGTACTTC.

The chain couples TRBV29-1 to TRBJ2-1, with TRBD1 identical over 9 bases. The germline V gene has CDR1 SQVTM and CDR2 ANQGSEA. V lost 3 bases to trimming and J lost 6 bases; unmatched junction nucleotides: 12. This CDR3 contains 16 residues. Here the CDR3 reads CSVEGSRDRDLNEQFF. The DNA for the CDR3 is TGCAGCGTTGAGGGGTCCCGGGACAGGGACCTCAATGAGCAGTTCTTC.